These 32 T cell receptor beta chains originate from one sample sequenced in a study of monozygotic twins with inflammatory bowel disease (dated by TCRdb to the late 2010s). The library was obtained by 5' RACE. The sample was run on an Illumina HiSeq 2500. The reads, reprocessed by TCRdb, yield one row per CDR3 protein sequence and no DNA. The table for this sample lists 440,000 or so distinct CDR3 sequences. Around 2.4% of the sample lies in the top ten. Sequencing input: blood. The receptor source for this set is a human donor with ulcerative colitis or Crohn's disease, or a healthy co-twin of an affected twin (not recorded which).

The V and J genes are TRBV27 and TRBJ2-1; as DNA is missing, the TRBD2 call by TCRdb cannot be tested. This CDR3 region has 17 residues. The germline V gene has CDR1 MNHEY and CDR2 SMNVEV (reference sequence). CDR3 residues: CASSSQQRLARYNEQFF.

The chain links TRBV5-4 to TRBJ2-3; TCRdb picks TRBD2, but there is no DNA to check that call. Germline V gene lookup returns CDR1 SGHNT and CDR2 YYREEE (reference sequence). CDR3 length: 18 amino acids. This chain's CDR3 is CASRPGLAGGLVSDTQYF.

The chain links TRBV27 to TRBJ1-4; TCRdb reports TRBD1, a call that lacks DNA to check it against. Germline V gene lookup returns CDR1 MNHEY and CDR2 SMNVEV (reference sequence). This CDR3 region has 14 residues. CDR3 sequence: CASSLSLGAEKLIF.

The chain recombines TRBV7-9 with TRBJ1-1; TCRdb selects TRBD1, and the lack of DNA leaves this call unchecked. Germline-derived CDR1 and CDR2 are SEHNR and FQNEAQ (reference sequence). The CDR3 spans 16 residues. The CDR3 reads CASSSDRVFSKTEAFF.

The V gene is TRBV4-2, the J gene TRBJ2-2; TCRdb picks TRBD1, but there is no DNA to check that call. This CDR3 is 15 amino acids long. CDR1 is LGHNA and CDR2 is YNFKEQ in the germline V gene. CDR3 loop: CASSLDNMGAGELFF.

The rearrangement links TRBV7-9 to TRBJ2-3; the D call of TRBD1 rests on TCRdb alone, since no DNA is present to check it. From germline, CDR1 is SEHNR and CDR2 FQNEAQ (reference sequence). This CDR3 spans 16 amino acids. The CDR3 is CASSSLAGGSSDTQYF. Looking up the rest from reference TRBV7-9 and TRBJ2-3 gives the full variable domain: DTGVSQNPRHKITKRGQNVTFRCDPISEHNRLYWYRQTLGQGPEFLTYFQNEAQLEKSRLLSDRFSAERPKGSFSTLEIQRTEQGDSAMYLCASSSLAGGSSDTQYFGPGTRLTVL.

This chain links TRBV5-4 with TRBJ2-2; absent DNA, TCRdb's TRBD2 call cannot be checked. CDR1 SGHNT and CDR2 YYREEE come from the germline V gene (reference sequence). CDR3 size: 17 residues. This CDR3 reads CASSIGLAGQNTGELFF.

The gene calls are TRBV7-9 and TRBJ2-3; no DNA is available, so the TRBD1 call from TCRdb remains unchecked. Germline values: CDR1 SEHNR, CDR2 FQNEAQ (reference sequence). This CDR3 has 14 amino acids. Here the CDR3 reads CASSPATGIDTQYF.

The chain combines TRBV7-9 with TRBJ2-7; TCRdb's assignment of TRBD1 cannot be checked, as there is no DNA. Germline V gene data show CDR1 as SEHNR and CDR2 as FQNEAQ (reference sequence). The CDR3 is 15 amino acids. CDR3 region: CASSSLGTGGFEQYF.

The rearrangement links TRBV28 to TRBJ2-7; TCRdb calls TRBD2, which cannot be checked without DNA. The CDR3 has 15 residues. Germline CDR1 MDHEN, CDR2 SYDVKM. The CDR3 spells CASSSYSARADEQYF.

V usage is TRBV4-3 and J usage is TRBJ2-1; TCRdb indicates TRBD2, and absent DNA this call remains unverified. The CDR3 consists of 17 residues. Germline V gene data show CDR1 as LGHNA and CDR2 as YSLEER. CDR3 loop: CASSQDEGLAAYNEQFF.

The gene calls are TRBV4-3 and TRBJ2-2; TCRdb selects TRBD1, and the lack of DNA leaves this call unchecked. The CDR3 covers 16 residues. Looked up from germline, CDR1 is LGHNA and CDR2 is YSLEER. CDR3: CASSHRQGANTGELFF.

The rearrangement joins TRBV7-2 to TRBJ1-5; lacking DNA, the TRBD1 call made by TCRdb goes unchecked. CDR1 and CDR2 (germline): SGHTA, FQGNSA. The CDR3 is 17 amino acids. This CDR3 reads CASSPLLRIEGNQPQHF.

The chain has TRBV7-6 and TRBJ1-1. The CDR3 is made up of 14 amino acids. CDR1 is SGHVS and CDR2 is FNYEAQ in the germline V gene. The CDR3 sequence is CASSKYSGNTEAFF.

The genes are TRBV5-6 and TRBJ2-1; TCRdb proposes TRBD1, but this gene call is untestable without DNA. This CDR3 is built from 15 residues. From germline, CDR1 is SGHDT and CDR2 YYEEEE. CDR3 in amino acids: CASSPAYGTGNEQFF.

CDR3 loop: CSARVWTDGEQFF. The V call is TRBV20-1, the J call TRBJ2-1. Germline values: CDR1 DFQATT, CDR2 SNEGSKA (reference sequence). This CDR3 is built from 13 residues.

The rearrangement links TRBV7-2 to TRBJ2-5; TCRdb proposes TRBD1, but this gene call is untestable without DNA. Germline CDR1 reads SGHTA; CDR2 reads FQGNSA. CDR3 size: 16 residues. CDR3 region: CASSPRGSSYQETQYF.

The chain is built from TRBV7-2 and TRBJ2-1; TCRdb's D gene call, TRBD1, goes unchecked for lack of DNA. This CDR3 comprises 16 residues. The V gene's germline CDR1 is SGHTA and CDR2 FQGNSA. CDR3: CASSLRGSSSYNEQFF.

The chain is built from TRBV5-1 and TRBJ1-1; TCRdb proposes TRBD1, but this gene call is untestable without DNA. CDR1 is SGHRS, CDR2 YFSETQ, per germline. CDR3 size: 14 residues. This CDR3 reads CASSFTGQDTEAFF.

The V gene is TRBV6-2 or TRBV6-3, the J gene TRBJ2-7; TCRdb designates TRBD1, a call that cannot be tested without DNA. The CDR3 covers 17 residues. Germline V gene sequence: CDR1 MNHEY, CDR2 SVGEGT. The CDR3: CASSYPPQRSFSYEQYF.

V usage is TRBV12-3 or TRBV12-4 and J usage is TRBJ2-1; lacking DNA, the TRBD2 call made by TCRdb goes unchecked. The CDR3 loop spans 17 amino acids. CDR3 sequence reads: CASSRGLVAGRDNEQFF.

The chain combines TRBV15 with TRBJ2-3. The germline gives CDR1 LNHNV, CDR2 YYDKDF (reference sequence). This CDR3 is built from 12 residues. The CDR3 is CATSMSTDTQYF.

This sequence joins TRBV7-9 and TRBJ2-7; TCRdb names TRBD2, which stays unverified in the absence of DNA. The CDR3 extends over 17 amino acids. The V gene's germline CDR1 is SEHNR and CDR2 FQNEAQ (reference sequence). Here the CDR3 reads CASSLSSGGPSSYEQYF. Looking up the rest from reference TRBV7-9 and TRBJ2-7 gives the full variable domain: DTGVSQNPRHKITKRGQNVTFRCDPISEHNRLYWYRQTLGQGPEFLTYFQNEAQLEKSRLLSDRFSAERPKGSFSTLEIQRTEQGDSAMYLCASSLSSGGPSSYEQYFGPGTRLTVT.

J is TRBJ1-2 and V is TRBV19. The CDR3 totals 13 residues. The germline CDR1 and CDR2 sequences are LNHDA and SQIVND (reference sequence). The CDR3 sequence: CASRMVGSYGYTF. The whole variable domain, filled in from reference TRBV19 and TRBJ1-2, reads DGGITQSPKYLFRKEGQNVTLSCEQNLNHDAMYWYRQDPGQGLRLIYYSQIVNDFQKGDIAEGYSVSREKKESFPLTVTSAQKNPTAFYLCASRMVGSYGYTFGSGTRLTVV.

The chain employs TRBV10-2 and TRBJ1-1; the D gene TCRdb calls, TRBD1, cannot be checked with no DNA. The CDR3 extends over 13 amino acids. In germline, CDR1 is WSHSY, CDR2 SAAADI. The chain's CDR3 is CASTSYRAAEAFF.

This CDR3 reads CASIRGRGQREAFF. The chain carries TRBV12-3 or TRBV12-4 and TRBJ1-1; TCRdb designates TRBD1, a call that cannot be tested without DNA. The CDR3 has 14 residues.

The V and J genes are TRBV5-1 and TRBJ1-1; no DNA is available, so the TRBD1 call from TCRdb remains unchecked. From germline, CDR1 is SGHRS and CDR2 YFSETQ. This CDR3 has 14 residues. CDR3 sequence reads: CASSSRDQGTEAFF.

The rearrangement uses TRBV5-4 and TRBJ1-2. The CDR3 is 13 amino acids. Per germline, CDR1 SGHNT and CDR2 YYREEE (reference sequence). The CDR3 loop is CASSLESAGYYTF.

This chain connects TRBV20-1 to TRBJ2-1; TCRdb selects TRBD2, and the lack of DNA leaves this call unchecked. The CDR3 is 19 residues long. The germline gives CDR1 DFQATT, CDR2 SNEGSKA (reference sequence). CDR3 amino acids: CSARSYGTSGENSYNEQFF.

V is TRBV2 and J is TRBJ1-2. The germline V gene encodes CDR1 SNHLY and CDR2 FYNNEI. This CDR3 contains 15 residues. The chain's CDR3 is CASSDPVGDNYGYTF. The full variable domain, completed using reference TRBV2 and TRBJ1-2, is EPEVTQTPSHQVTQMGQEVILRCVPISNHLYFYWYRQILGQKVEFLVSFYNNEISEKSEIFDDQFSVERPDGSNFTLKIRSTKLEDSAMYFCASSDPVGDNYGYTFGSGTRLTVV.

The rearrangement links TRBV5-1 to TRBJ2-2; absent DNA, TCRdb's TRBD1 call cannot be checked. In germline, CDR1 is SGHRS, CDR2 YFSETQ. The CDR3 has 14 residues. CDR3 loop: CASSARQGTGELFF.

CDR3: CASSLGNLGTEAFF. This chain links TRBV5-1 with TRBJ1-1. The CDR3 extends over 14 amino acids. Germline CDR1 is SGHRS and CDR2 is YFSETQ.